This T cell receptor (beta chain) was captured in a study of spatial heterogeneity in lung cancer. Study at large: Averaged across combinations, each unique TCR and UMI pairing appeared more than ten times in raw reads, which were uncorrected.

TCRdb recomputed calls from the 5' RACE reads with MiXCR, one row per CDR3 protein. The sample has around 29,000 distinct CDR3 sequences, about 10% seen once. Time point noted: blood at routine non-recurrence follow-up after resection. V was cut by 2 bases and J by 3 bases, with 8 bases left in between. There are 13 residues in the CDR3. Germline CDR1 SGHRS, CDR2 YFSETQ. The sequence derives from a female donor with early-stage non-small cell lung cancer. V is TRBV5-1 and J is TRBJ1-1; a possible D gene is TRBD1 (6 bases). The sequences come from PBMCs, collected at follow-up. CDR3 in amino acids: CASSFRTDTEAFF. The CDR3 nucleotides read TGCGCCAGCAGCTTTAGGACAGACACTGAAGCTTTCTTT. Using reference TRBV5-1 and TRBJ1-1 for the parts outside the CDR3, the full variable domain is KAGVTQTPRYLIKTRGQQVTLSCSPISGHRSVSWYQQTPGQGLQFLFEYFSETQRNKGNFPGRFSGRQFSNSRSEMNVSTLELGDSALYLCASSFRTDTEAFFGQGTRLTVV.